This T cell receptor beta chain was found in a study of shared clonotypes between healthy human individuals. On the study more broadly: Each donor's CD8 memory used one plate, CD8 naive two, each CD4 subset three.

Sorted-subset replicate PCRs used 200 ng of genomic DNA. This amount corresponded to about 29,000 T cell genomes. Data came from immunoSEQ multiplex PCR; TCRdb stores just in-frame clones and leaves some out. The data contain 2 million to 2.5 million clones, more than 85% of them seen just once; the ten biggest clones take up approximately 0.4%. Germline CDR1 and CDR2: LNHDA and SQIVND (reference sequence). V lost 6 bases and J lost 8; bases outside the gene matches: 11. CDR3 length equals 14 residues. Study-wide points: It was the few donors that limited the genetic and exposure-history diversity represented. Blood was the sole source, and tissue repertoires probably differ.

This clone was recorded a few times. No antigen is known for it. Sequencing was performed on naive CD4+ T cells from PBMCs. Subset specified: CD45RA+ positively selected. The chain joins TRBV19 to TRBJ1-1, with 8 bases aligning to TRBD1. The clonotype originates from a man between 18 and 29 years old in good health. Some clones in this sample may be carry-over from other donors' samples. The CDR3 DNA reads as TGTGCCAGTAGCCCACAGGGGGGAAAAGACGAAGCTTTCTTT. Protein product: CASSPQGGKDEAFF.